The clone carrying this T cell receptor (beta chain) was found once. Per the authors' pipeline: For nucleated cells, counts were estimated from reference gene primer amplification. Assay: immunoSEQ multiplex PCR; the TCRdb copy retains only in-frame clones and omits some. V and J calls plus clone size are reproduced from that table; the DNA served to infer D and trimming. The repertoire holds more than 95,000 clones, more than 85% seen once, with around 6.2% in the top ten. In germline, CDR1 is SGHDT, CDR2 YYEEEE. This CDR3 has 13 residues. V lost 1 base, J lost 5 bases, and 8 bases lay in between. The sample comes from a study of blood T cell repertoires in COVID-19. Across the whole study: PBMCs, B-cell-depleted T cells, or T cells provided the cDNA or gDNA that made up the material.

The clonotype comes from a human donor in a cohort sampled during active COVID-19. The chain has TRBV5-6 and TRBJ2-3; D not resolved. The material sequenced was peripheral blood. For the CDR3, the DNA is TGTGCCAGCAGCTTGCAGGTCGGAGATACGCAGTATTTT. Amino acid sequence: CASSLQVGDTQYF.